Below, one T cell receptor beta chain is given with its context. Its antigen remains unidentified. This sample was included in a study of molecular identifiers for immune sequencing clone quantification. Study background: In replicates, RNA from about 20,000 or 100,000 naive CD8 cells was split five ways, four sequenced.

Bulk libraries came from a prior protocol with listed TCR primers. Via MiXCR, TCRdb re-called the PCR reads, giving one row per CDR3 protein. The sample gives approximately 97,000 distinct CDR3 sequences, under 40% of which show up once; about 9.1% is in the top ten. General study results and limits: Amid roughly 1 million naive cells, spiked Jurkat TCR RNA from one cell was reportedly still detectable.

RNA fractions of 10%, 30% or 50% and about 18,000 to 1,000,000 sorted cells were the source of naive CD8 libraries. V lost 5 bases and J lost 7, with 18 bases in between. Germline V CDR1 and CDR2: MNHEY, SVGAGI. The CDR3 loop spans 14 amino acids. The J gene is TRBJ2-7, the V gene TRBV6-5, with D possibly being TRBD2 (7 bases). The sequence was obtained from a human donor in good health. Some libraries in this study had Jurkat cell RNA spiked in. The sample consisted of naive CD8+ T cells from blood, with Jurkat cell RNA spiked in. The subset: FACS-sorted CD8+CD4-CCR7+CD45RA+ naive T cells. CDR3 sequence (DNA): TGTGCCAGCAGTATAAGGGGGGGAGTGTTGGAGCAGTACTTC. Encoded protein: CASSIRGGVLEQYF.